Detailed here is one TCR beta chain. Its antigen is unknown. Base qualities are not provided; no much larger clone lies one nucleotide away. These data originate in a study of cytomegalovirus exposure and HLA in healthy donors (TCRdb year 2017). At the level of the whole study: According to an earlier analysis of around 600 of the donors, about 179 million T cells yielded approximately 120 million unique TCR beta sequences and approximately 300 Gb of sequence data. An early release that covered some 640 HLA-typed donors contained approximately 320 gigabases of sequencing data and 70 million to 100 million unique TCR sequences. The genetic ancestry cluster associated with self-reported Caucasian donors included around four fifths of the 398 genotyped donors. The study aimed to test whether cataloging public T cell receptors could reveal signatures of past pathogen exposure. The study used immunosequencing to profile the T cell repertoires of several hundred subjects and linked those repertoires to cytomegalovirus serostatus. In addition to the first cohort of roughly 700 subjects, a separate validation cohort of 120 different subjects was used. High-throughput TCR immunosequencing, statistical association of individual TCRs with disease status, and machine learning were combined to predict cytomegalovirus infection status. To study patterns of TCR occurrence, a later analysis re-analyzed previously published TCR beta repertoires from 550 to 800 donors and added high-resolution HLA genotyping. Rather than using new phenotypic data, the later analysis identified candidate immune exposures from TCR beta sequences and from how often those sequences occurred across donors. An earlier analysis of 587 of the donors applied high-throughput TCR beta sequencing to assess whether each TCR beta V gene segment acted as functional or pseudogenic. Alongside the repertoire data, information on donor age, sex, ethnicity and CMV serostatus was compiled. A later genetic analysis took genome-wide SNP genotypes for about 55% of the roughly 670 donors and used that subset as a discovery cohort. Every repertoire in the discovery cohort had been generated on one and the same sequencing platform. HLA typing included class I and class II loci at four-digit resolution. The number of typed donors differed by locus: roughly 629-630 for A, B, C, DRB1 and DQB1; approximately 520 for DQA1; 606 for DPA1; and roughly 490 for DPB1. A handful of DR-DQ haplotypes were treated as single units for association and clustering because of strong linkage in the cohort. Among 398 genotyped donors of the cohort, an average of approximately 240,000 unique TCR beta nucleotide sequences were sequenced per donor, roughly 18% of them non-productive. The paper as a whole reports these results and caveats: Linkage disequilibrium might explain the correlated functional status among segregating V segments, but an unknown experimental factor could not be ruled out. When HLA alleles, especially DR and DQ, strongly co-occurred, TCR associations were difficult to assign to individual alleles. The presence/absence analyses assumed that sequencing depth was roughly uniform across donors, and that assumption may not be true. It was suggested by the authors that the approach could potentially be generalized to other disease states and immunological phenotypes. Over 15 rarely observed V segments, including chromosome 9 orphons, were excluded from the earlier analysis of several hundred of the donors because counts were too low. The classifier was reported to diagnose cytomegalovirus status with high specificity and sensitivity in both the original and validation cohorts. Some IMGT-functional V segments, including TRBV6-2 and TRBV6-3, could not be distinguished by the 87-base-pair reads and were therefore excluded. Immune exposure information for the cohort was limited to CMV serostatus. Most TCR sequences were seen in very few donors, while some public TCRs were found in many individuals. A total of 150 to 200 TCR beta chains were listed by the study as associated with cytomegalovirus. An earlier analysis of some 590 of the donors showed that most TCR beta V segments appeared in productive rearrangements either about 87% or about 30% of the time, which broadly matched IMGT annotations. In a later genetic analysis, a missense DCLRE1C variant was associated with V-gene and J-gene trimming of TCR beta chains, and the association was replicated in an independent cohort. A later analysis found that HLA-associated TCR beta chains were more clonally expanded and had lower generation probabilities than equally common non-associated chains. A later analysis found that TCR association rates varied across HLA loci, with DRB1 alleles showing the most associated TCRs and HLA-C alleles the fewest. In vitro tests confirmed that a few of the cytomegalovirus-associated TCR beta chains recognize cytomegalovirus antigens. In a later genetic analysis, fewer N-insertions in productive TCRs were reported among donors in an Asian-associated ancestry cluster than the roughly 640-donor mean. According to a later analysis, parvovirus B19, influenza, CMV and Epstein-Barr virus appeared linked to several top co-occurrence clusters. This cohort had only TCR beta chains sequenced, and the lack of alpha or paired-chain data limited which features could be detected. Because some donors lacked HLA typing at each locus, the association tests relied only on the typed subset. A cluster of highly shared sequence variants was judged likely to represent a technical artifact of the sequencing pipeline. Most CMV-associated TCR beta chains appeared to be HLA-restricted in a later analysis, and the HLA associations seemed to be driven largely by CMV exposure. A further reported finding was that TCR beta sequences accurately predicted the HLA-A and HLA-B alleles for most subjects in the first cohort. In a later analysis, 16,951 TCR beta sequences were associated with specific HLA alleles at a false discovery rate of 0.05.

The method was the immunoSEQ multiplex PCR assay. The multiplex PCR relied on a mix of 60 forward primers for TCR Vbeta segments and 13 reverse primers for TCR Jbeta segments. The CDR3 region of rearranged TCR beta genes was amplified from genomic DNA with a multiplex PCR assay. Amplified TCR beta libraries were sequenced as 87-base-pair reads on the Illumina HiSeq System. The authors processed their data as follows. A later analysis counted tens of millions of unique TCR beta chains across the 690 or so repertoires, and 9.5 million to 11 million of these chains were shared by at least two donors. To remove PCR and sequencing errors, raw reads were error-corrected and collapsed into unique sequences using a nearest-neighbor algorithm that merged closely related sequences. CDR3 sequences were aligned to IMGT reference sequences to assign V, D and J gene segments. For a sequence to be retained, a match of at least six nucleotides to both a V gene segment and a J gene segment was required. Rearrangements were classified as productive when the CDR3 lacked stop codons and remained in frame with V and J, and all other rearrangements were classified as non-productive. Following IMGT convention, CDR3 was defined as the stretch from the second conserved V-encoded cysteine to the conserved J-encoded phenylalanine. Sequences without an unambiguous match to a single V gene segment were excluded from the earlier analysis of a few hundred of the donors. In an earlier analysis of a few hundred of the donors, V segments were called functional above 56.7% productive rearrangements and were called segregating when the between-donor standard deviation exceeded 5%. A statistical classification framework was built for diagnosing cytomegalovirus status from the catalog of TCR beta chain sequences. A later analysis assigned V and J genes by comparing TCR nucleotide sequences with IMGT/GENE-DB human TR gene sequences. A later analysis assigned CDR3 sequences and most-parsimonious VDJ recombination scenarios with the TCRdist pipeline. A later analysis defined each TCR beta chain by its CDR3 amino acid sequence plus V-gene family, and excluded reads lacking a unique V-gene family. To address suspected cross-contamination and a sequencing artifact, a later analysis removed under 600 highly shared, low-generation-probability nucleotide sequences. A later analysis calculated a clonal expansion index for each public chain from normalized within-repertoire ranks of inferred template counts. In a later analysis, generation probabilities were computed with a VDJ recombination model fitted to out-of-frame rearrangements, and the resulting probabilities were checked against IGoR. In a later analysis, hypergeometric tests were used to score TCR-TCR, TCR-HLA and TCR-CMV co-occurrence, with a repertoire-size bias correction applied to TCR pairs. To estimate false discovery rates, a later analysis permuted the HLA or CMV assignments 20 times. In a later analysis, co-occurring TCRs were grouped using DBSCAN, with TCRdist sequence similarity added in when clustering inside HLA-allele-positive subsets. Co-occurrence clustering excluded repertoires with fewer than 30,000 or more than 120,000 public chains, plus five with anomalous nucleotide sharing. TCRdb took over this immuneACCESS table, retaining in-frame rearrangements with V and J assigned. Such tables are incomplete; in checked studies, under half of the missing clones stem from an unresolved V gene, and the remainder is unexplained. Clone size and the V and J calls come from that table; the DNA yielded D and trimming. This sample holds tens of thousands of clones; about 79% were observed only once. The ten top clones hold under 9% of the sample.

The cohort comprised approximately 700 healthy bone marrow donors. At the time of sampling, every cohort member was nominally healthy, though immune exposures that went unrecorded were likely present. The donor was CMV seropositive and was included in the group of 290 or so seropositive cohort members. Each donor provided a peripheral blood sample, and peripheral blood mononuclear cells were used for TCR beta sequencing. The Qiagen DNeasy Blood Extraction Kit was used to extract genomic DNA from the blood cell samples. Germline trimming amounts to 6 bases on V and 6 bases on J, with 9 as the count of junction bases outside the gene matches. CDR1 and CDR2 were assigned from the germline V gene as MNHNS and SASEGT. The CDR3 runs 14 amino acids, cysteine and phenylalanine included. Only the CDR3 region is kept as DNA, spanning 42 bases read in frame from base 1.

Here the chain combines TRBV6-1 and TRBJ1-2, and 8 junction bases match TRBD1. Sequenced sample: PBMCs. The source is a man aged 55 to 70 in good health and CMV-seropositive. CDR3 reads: CASRGQGASNGYTF. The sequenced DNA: TGTGCCAGCAGGGGGCAGGGGGCGAGTAATGGCTACACCTTC.